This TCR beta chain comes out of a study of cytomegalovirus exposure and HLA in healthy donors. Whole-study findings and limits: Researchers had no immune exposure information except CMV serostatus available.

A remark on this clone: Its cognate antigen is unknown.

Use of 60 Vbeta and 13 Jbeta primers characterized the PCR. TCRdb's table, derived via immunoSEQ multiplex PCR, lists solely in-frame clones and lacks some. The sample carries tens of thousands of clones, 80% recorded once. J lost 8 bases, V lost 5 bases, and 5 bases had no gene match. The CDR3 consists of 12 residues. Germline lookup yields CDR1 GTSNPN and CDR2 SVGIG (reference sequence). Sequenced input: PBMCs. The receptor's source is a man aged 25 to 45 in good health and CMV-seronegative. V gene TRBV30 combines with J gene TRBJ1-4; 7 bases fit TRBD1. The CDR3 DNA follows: TGTGCCTGGGCGGGACAGCCCGAAAAACTGTTTTTT. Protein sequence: CAWAGQPEKLFF.